This is a list of T cell receptor beta chains from one sample in a study of blood T cell repertoires in COVID-19. Sequencing used immunoSEQ multiplex PCR; TCRdb keeps in-frame clones, though not all of them. The table shows some 250,000 clones, with roughly 90% occurring only once. Sequences were obtained from peripheral blood. The receptors were gathered from a young man with active or convalescent COVID-19. The CDR3 runs from the conserved cysteine through the conserved F or W. D genes are given only for firm matches. For some rows the clone size is stated as once, few or many, or as a class when expanded; others skip it.

J,size,V,D,DNA,CDR3
TRBJ1-3,-,TRBV30,TRBD1,TGTGCCTGGTGGACAGGGCCAGGAAACACCATATATTTT,CAWWTGPGNTIYF
TRBJ1-5,few,TRBV3-1/TRBV3-2,-,TGTGCCAGCAGCCAACAGGGGCGGCATCAGCCCCAGCATTTT,CASSQQGRHQPQHF
TRBJ1-2,-,TRBV4-2,-,TGTGCCAGCAGCCAAGCCAGCGGGGTGGGCTATGGCTACACCTTC,CASSQASGVGYGYTF
TRBJ1-5,-,TRBV7-6,-,TGTGCCAGCAGCTTAGACAGAGATCAGCCCCAGCATTTT,CASSLDRDQPQHF
TRBJ1-3,-,TRBV9,TRBD1,TGTGCCAGCAGCCTGACAGGGGGATTTGGAGGAAACACCATATATTTT,CASSLTGGFGGNTIYF
TRBJ2-7,-,TRBV19,TRBD1,TGTGCCAGTAGTATGGCCGGGACAGGGGCCTACGAGCAGTACTTC,CASSMAGTGAYEQYF
TRBJ2-2,-,TRBV10-2,TRBD1,TGCGCCAGCAGTGAAACAGGGGGGACCGGGGAGCTGTTTTTT,CASSETGGTGELFF
TRBJ2-2,-,TRBV7-9,-,TGTGCCAGCAGCCTCCCGTCCGGGGAGCTGTTTTTT,CASSLPSGELFF
TRBJ1-4,once,TRBV5-6,-,TGTGCCAGCAGCTTGTTCGGTGCAACTAATGAAAAACTGTTTTTT,CASSLFGATNEKLFF
TRBJ1-6,-,TRBV19,-,TGTGCCAGTAGTATTCTTCCGAATGAGCCCCTCCACTTT,CASSILPNEPLHF
TRBJ2-3,-,TRBV7-2,TRBD1,TGTGCCAGCAGCCAAGGGACAGGGTGGTTAGATACGCAGTATTTT,CASSQGTGWLDTQYF
TRBJ2-1,-,TRBV3-1/TRBV3-2,TRBD1,TGTGCCAGCAGCCAACAGGACAGGGGATCGGAGCAGTTCTTC,CASSQQDRGSEQFF
TRBJ2-7,-,TRBV6-6,TRBD1,TGTGCCAGCAGTTACGCCGGACAGGGGGGCCCCTACGAGCAGTACTTC,CASSYAGQGGPYEQYF
TRBJ2-5,-,TRBV5-1,TRBD1,TGCGCCAGCAGCACTTCCGGGACAGCAGTTCAAGAGACCCAGTACTTC,CASSTSGTAVQETQYF